This T cell receptor (beta chain) was retrieved from a study of shared clonotypes between healthy human individuals. Findings and caveats of the study: Despite large depth, rarefaction showed incomplete sorted-subset sequencing. Among non-shared clonotypes, generation probabilities were lower than among those shared by all four donors.

The length of the CDR3 is 14 residues. Per germline, CDR1 KGHSH and CDR2 LQKENI. V was clipped by 3 bases and J by 4 bases; unmatched bases: 3. Sequencing was performed with immunoSEQ multiplex PCR; in TCRdb, only in-frame clones are kept and a portion is missing. Of some 2,000,000 clones detected, approximately 95% appear once; the ten largest clones hold 0.85% to 1.2%. The naive CD8 subset, CD45RO-negative cells positively selected for CCR7, excluded terminally differentiated effector memory CD45RA+ cells. Free of recent acute infections or vaccinations, the donors were healthy HIV-negative adults. As regards this clone: Its antigen is as yet unknown.

This TCR derives from a man aged 18 to 35 in good health. This chain joins TRBV18 and TRBJ2-5; 9 bases align to TRBD2. The specimen sequenced was naive CD8+ T cells sorted from blood. The CDR3 here is CASSPSGSSETQYF. The CDR3 DNA is TGTGCCAGCTCACCTAGCGGGAGTTCAGAGACCCAGTACTTC.